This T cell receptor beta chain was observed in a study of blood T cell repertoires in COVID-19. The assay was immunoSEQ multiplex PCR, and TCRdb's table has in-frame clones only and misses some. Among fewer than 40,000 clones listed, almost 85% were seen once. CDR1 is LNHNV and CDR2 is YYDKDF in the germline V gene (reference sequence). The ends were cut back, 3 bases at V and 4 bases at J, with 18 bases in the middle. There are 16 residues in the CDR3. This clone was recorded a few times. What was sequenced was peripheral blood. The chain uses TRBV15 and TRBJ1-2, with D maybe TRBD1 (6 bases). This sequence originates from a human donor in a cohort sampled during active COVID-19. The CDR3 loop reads CATSRDRVRGGYGYTF. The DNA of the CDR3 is TGTGCCACCAGCAGGGACCGGGTCAGGGGTGGCTATGGCTACACCTTC.